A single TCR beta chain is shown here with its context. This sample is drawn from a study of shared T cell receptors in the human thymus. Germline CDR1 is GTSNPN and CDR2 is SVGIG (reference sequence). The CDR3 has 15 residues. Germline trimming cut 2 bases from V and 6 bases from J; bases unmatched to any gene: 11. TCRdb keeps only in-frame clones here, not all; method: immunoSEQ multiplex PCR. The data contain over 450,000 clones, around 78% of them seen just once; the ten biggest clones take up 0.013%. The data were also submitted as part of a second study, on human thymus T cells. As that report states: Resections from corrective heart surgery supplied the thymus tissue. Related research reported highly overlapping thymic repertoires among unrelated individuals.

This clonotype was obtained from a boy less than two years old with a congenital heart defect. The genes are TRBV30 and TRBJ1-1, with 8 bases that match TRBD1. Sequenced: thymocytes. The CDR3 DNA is TGTGCCTGGAGTCCCTCAGACAGGGGTGTCCCTGAAGCTTTCTTT. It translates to CAWSPSDRGVPEAFF.